This T cell receptor beta chain comes out of a study of T cell changes during pregnancy in multiple sclerosis. J was trimmed by 6 bases and V by 6 bases; bases with no gene match: 8. This CDR3 has 13 residues. Germline CDR1 and CDR2: SQVTM and ANQGSEA. This clone appeared once. Profiling relied on immunoSEQ multiplex PCR, and the TCRdb table lists in-frame clones only, not all of them. This table has some 120,000 clones, 80% to 95% appearing once. This chain joins TRBV29-1 and TRBJ2-1; TRBD1 matches 7 bases. Sequenced material: peripheral blood, taken in the third trimester of pregnancy. The receptor was derived from a female donor with multiple sclerosis, enrolled in a pregnancy study. As DNA, the CDR3 is TGCAGCGTCGAGACAGGGAAAGGCAATGAGCAGTTCTTC. It yields the protein CSVETGKGNEQFF.